The clone carrying this T cell receptor beta chain was observed many times. What it recognizes is unknown. The data originate from a study of human T cells and chemical hapten exposure. Study observations and caveats: Expanded TCRs showed more large CDR3 clusters than pre-sensitization or healthy control sets.

There are 12 residues in the CDR3. Germline V gene lookup returns CDR1 SGHDT and CDR2 YYEEEE. Deletions cut 2 bases from V and 3 bases from J, with 6 bases between. Time point denoted: patch test 1, 2 weeks after DPC sensitization. Treatment given: therapeutic diphenylcyclopropenone sensitization with weekly scalp DPC. Blood was drawn before each patch test was applied. It was from unfractionated whole blood that total RNA was extracted. Authors' methods: Sample TCR counts, which ranged from about 20,000 to 690,600, had a median of approximately 96,000. One entry per CDR3 protein results from TCRdb running MiXCR on the RACE reads. Clone size and V and J calls follow TCRdb, not the original study. This sample has roughly 80,000 distinct CDR3 sequences, with about 10% found just once.

This chain uses TRBV5-6 with TRBJ2-7; a weak D match, TRBD1 (5 bases). The sample was whole blood, taken in connection with sensitization to the hapten diphenylcyclopropenone (DPC). The clonotype comes from a woman aged 50 to 65 with alopecia areata. Some clones in this sample may be carry-over from other donors' samples. DNA for the CDR3: TGTGCCAGCAGCTTTGACAGCTACGAGCAGTACTTC. Protein product: CASSFDSYEQYF.